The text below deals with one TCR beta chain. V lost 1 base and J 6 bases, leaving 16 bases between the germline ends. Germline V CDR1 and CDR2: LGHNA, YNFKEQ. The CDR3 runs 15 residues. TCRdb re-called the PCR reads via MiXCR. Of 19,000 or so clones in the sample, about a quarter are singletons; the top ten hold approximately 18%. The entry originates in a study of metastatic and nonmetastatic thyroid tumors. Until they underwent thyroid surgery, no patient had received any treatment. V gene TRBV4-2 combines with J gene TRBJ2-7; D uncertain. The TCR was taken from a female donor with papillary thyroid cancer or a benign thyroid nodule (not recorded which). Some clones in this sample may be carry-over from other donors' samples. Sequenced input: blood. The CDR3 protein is CASSQGGLLRREQYF. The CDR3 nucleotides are TGTGCCAGCAGCCAAGGGGGATTATTACGCCGCGAGCAGTACTTC.